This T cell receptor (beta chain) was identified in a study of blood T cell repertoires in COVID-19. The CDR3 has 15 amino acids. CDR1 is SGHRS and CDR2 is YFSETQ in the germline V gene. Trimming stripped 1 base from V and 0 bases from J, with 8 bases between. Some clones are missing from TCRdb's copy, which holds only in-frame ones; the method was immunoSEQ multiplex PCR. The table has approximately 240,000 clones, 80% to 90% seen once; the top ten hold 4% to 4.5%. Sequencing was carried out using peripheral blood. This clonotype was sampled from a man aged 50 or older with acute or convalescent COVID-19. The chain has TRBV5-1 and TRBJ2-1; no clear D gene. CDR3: CASSLRAVSYNEQFF. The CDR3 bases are TGCGCCAGCAGCTTGAGAGCTGTCTCCTACAATGAGCAGTTCTTC.